One sample yielded the 10 T cell receptor beta chains listed below, sequenced in a study of blood T cell repertoires in COVID-19. Generated by immunoSEQ multiplex PCR, the TCRdb table keeps only in-frame clones and is missing some. The table records around 61,000 clones, approximately 89% of them present only once. What was sequenced was peripheral blood. Every receptor here comes from an older woman with COVID-19, enrolled during active disease.

This clone came up once. The rearrangement joins TRBV6-6 to TRBJ2-6; TRBD1 might be the D (6 bases). The CDR3 loop spans 16 amino acids. Trimming shortened V by 5 bases and J by 0 bases, and 11 bases separated the two germline ends. Germline V CDR1 and CDR2: MNHNY, SVGAGI (reference sequence). CDR3 nucleotide sequence: TGTGCCAGCAGTCCGGTCAGGGGCTCTGGGGCCAACGTCCTGACTTTC. Translating gives CASSPVRGSGANVLTF.

This chain uses TRBV2 with TRBJ2-1, with D possibly being TRBD1 (6 bases). Germline loops: CDR1 SNHLY, CDR2 FYNNEI. The CDR3 sequence is 16 residues long. V was cut by 7 bases and J by 3 bases, with 19 bases left in between. The CDR3 sequence is CASKSQGTNYYNEQFF. CDR3 sequence (DNA): TGTGCCAGCAAAAGTCAAGGGACAAATTACTACAATGAGCAGTTCTTC.

The chain combines TRBV6-5 with TRBJ1-2; TRBD1 matches at 11 bases. V shed 6 bases, J shed 7 bases, and the junction held 1 base outside the gene matches. CDR1 is MNHEY, CDR2 SVGAGI, per germline. CDR3 length: 12 amino acids. CDR3 sequence (DNA): TGTGCCAGCAGGGGACAGGGGGTTGGCTACACCTTC. Its protein is CASRGQGVGYTF.

The chain has TRBV7-9 and TRBJ2-4; 7 nucleotides align to TRBD1. This CDR3 has 16 residues. The junction had 7 bases not matched to a gene; V was cut back by 5 bases and J by 0 bases. Germline V gene lookup returns CDR1 SEHNR and CDR2 FQNEAQ (reference sequence). The CDR3 DNA reads as TGTGCCAGCAGCCAGTCGACAGGGATAGCCAAAAACATTCAGTACTTC. Translating gives CASSQSTGIAKNIQYF.

The chain carries TRBV27 and TRBJ2-5; 9 positions agree with TRBD2. The ends lost 6 bases at V and 6 bases at J; junction bases unmatched: 14. The CDR3 consists of 16 residues. The germline gives CDR1 MNHEY, CDR2 SMNVEV (reference sequence). The CDR3 is CASRKMGLAGTKTQYF. The CDR3 DNA reads as TGTGCCAGCAGAAAAATGGGCCTAGCGGGAACGAAGACCCAGTACTTC.

The chain uses TRBV2 and TRBJ2-2; D unresolved. Trimming pared 10 bases from V and 2 bases from J, leaving 14 bases between. This CDR3 has 14 residues. Germline CDR1 SNHLY, CDR2 FYNNEI. CDR3 loop: CAMKTNRNTGELFF. Here the CDR3 DNA reads TGTGCCATGAAAACGAACAGAAACACCGGGGAGCTGTTTTTT. Variable domain in full (rest from reference TRBV2 and TRBJ2-2): EPEVTQTPSHQVTQMGQEVILRCVPISNHLYFYWYRQILGQKVEFLVSFYNNEISEKSEIFDDQFSVERPDGSNFTLKIRSTKLEDSAMYFCAMKTNRNTGELFFGEGSRLTVL.

The chain carries TRBV7-9 and TRBJ1-1, with 7 positions matching TRBD1. The CDR3 loop spans 15 amino acids. V trimming: 5 bases; J trimming: 2 bases; junction bases outside the gene matches: 8. Germline V gene lookup returns CDR1 SEHNR and CDR2 FQNEAQ (reference sequence). DNA for the CDR3: TGTGCCAGCAGCCCCGGGACAGAACCAAACACTGAAGCTTTCTTT. Amino acids: CASSPGTEPNTEAFF.

V and J are TRBV28 and TRBJ1-6, with 11 bases that match TRBD1. Trimming cost V 7 bases and J 3 bases; bases outside gene matches: 8. The CDR3 length is 17 residues. CDR1 is MDHEN, CDR2 SYDVKM, per germline. The CDR3 spells CASTLAGTGGYNSPLHF. The DNA for the CDR3 is TGTGCCAGCACCCTAGCCGGGACAGGGGGCTATAATTCACCCCTCCACTTT.

The V call is TRBV5-4, the J call TRBJ2-7, with a weak D call TRBD1 (6 bases). Per germline, CDR1 SGHNT and CDR2 YYREEE (reference sequence). The CDR3 is made up of 15 amino acids. The V gene lost 1 base and the J gene lost 4 bases, with 15 bases spanning the gap. CDR3 protein: CASSLFVQGGYEQYF. The CDR3, as DNA: TGTGCCAGCAGCTTGTTCGTACAGGGCGGTTACGAGCAGTACTTC.

This clone was seen just once. Other DNA sequences of this sample code for an identical CDR3. J is TRBJ1-3 and V is TRBV7-2; TRBD1 aligns across 9 bases. From germline, CDR1 is SGHTA and CDR2 FQGNSA. The CDR3 totals 15 residues. The ends lost 4 bases at V and 4 bases at J; junction bases unmatched: 5. DNA of the CDR3: TGTGCCAGCAGCTCGGACAGGGGTAGAGGAAACACCATATATTTT. Its protein is CASSSDRGRGNTIYF.